Reported below is one T cell receptor (beta chain). Its antigen is undetermined. This PCR relied on a set of 60 Vbeta primers and 13 Jbeta primers. The protocol was immunoSEQ multiplex PCR, while the TCRdb copy is restricted to in-frame clones and leaves out a portion. Found here are over 150,000 clones, about four fifths of them singletons; the top ten hold 9.5% to 12%. Germline V gene sequence: CDR1 MNHNY, CDR2 SVGAGI (reference sequence). The CDR3 extends over 15 amino acids. Germline trimming cut 6 bases from V and 6 bases from J; bases unmatched to any gene: 11. The record originates from a study of cytomegalovirus exposure and HLA in healthy donors. Across the whole study: Findings of an earlier analysis included around 100 million unique TCR beta sequences from 200 million or so T cells.

Study conclusions and caveats: Likely technical artifact: a cluster of highly shared sequence variants. The authors confirmed in vitro that three CMV-associated chains were specific for CMV antigens. CMV serostatus alone was available as immune exposure information.

The receptor was derived from a man aged 45-65 years in good health and CMV-seropositive. Sequences were obtained from PBMCs. This chain links TRBV6-6 with TRBJ2-7, with 10 positions matching TRBD2. DNA of the CDR3: TGTGCCAGCAGGGAGGGACTAGCGTTTTCTTTCGAGCAGTACTTC. Encoded protein: CASREGLAFSFEQYF.